This T cell receptor (beta chain) is from a study of T cell responses to AZD1222 COVID-19 vaccine. Overall study results and limits: Unmutated variant regions are reportedly the target of nearly half of TCRs that are spike-specific. Once two AZD1222 doses were given, Spike-specific TCR breadth and depth went up. After the peak T cell response, and only then, were repertoires sampled. Donor demographics were predominantly white British with a female majority; clonal diversity may be underestimated.

The germline V gene has CDR1 MRHNA and CDR2 SNTAGT. CDR3 length: 15 residues. Trimming took 2 bases from V and 13 from J, leaving 21 bases between them. TCRdb keeps only in-frame clones here, not all; method: immunoSEQ multiplex PCR. The sample has 60,000 to 75,000 clones, about 88% seen once. With respect to this clone: Its cognate antigen is unknown.

V usage is TRBV6-4 and J usage is TRBJ2-1; maybe TRBD2 (5 bases). This receptor was taken from an adult who received the AZD1222 COVID-19 vaccine. The sequencing here drew on peripheral blood, taken 28 days after the second AZD1222 dose. The CDR3 is CASSDLRLDRPGQFF. In DNA, the CDR3 is TGTGCCAGCAGTGACCTTCGACTGGACCGGCCGGGACAGTTCTTC.